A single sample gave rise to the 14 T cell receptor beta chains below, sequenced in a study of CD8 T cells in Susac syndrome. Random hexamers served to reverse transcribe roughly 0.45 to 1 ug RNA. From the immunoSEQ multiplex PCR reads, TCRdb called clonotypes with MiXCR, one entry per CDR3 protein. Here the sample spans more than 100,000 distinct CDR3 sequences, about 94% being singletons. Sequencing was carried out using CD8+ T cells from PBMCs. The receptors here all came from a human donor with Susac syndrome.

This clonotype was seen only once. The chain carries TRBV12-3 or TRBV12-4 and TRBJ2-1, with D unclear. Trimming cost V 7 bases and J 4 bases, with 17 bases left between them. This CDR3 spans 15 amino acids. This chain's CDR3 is CASNSGSASYNEQFF. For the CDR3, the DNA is TGTGCCAGCAATTCAGGAAGTGCTTCGTACAATGAGCAGTTCTTC.

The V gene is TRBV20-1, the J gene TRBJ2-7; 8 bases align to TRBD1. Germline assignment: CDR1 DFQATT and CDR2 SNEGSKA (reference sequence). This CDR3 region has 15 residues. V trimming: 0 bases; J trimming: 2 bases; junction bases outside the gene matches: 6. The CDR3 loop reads CSARDLGRGPYEQYF. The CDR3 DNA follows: TGCAGTGCTAGAGATTTGGGCAGGGGGCCCTACGAGCAGTACTTC.

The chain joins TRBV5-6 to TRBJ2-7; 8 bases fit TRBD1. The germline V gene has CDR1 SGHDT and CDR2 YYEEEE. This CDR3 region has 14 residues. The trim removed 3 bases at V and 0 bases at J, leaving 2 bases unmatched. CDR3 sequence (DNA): TGTGCCAGCAGCTGGGGACAGGACTCCTACGAGCAGTACTTC. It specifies CASSWGQDSYEQYF.

Here the CDR3 reads CASSQGPPGNGGYGYTF. DNA for the CDR3: TGTGCCAGCAGCCAAGGGCCCCCGGGGAACGGTGGCTATGGCTACACCTTC. The chain employs TRBV3-1 and TRBJ1-2; no firm D call. V was shortened by 1 base and J by 4 bases, with 19 bases between the two germline ends. CDR3 length: 17 residues. Per germline, CDR1 LGHDT and CDR2 YNNKEL (reference sequence).

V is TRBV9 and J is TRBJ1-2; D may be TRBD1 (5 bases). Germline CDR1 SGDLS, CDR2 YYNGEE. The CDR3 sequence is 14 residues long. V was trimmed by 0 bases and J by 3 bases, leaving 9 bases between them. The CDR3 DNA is TGTGCCAGCAGCGTAGCGGGGGGAGACTATGGCTACACCTTC. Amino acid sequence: CASSVAGGDYGYTF.

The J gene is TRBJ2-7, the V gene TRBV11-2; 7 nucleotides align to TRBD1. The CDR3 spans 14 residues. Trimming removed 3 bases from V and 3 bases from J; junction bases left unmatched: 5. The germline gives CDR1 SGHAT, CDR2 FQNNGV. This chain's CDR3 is CASSFTGDDYEQYF. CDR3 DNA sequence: TGTGCCAGCAGCTTTACAGGGGATGACTACGAGCAGTACTTC.

CDR3 in DNA: TGCAGCGTTGTTGCAGGTCATTCCTACGAGCAGTACTTC. It codes for CSVVAGHSYEQYF. The gene calls are TRBV29-1 and TRBJ2-7; no firm D call. There are 13 residues in the CDR3. V gave up 4 bases and J gave up 1 base, with 11 bases separating them. Germline V gene lookup returns CDR1 SQVTM and CDR2 ANQGSEA.

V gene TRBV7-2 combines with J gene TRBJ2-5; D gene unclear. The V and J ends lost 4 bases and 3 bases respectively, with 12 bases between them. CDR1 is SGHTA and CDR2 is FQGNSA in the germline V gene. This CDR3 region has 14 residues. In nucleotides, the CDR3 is TGTGCCAGCAGCTCCGACGGATACGAAGAGACCCAGTACTTC. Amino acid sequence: CASSSDGYEETQYF.

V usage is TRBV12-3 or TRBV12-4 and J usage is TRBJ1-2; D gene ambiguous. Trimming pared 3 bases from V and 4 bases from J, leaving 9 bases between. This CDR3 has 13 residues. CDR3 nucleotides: TGTGCCAGCAGTTTTCGAGACGGCTATGGCTACACCTTC. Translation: CASSFRDGYGYTF.

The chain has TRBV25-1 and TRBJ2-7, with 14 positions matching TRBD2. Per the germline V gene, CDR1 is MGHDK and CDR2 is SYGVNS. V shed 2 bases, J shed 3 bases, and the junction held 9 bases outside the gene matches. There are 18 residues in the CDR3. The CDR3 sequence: CASSEGLAGGLGLYEQYF. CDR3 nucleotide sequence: TGTGCCAGCAGTGAAGGACTAGCGGGGGGCCTTGGCCTCTACGAGCAGTACTTC.

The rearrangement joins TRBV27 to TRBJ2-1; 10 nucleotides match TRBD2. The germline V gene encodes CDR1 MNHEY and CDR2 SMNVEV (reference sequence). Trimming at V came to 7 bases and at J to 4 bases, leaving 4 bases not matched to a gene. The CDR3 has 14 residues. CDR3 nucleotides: TGTGCCAGCACCATAGCGGGGGGATACAATGAGCAGTTCTTC. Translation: CASTIAGGYNEQFF.

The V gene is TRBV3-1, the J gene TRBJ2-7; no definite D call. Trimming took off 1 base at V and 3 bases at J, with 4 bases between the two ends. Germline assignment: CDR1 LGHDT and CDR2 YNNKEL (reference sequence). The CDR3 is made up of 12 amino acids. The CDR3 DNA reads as TGTGCCAGCAGCCAAGGACTCTACGAGCAGTACTTC. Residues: CASSQGLYEQYF.

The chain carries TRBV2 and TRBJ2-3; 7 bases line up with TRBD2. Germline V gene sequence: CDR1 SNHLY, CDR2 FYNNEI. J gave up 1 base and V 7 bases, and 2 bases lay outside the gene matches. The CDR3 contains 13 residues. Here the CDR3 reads CASTGGGTDTQYF. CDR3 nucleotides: TGTGCCAGCACGGGGGGAGGCACAGATACGCAGTATTTT. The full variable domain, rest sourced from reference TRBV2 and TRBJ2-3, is EPEVTQTPSHQVTQMGQEVILRCVPISNHLYFYWYRQILGQKVEFLVSFYNNEISEKSEIFDDQFSVERPDGSNFTLKIRSTKLEDSAMYFCASTGGGTDTQYFGPGTRLTVL.

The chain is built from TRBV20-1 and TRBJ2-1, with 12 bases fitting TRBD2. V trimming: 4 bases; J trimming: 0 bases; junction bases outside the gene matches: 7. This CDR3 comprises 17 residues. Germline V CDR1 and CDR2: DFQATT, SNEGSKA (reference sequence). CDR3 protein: CSAITSGGYHSYNEQFF. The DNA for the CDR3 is TGCAGTGCTATCACTAGCGGGGGGTACCACTCCTACAATGAGCAGTTCTTC.